Sequencing of this T cell receptor (beta chain) was carried out in a study of breast tumors, draining lymph nodes, adjacent tissues. Axillary draining lymph nodes of breast cancer patients supplied the node samples. About this clonotype: A read error may be the cause here, since a much bigger clone is one base away.

V lost 3 bases and J lost 6; bases outside the gene matches: 8. The CDR3 extends over 14 amino acids. CDR1 and CDR2 from the germline V gene are LNHDA and SQIVND (reference sequence). TCRdb redid the calling of the multiplex PCR reads with MiXCR, one entry per CDR3 protein. The sample has about 180,000 distinct CDR3 sequences; about 30% are singletons. Input material: axillary lymph node tissue. The V gene is TRBV19, the J gene TRBJ2-7; TRBD2 aligns across 7 bases. The source of this sequence is a female donor with breast cancer. Some clones in this sample may be carry-over from other donors' samples. The CDR3 reads CASSMGGSACEQYF. In DNA form, the CDR3 reads TGTGCCAGTAGTATGGGGGGGTCAGCCTGCGAGCAGTACTTC.